These 12 T cell receptor beta chains came from one sample sequenced in a study of blood T cell repertoires in COVID-19. TCRdb's table, derived via immunoSEQ multiplex PCR, lists solely in-frame clones and lacks some. The repertoire has hundreds of thousands of clones, around 87% of them found once; the top ten carry approximately 2%. Sample: peripheral blood. The receptors were sampled from a woman in her thirties who had recovered from COVID-19.

The chain uses TRBV4-1 and TRBJ1-1; 7 positions agree with TRBD1. The CDR3 is 15 amino acids. The germline CDR1 and CDR2 sequences are MGHRA and YSYEKL. V gave up 7 bases and J gave up 2 bases; unmatched junction bases: 10. This CDR3 is CASNRYWDSNTEAFF. The CDR3 DNA reads as TGCGCCAGCAACCGCTATTGGGACAGCAACACTGAAGCTTTCTTT.

Remarks on this clone: The same CDR3 is also encoded by other DNA sequences in this sample. The rearrangement links TRBV7-3 to TRBJ1-1, with D possibly being TRBD1 (6 bases). V lost 2 bases, J lost 2 bases, and 9 bases lay in between. Germline CDR1 is SGHTA and CDR2 is FQGTGA. The CDR3 has 14 residues. Here the CDR3 DNA reads TGTGCCAGCAGCTTACTTGGGGGCAACACTGAAGCTTTCTTT. This encodes CASSLLGGNTEAFF.

This chain links TRBV27 with TRBJ1-1; D call uncertain. The germline V gene encodes CDR1 MNHEY and CDR2 SMNVEV (reference sequence). CDR3 length: 15 amino acids. V was cut by 6 bases and J by 1 base, with 15 bases left in between. The CDR3 region is CASSFSDQRNTEAFF. Written as DNA, the CDR3 is TGTGCCAGCAGCTTCTCCGATCAGCGGAACACTGAAGCTTTCTTT.

J is TRBJ2-2 and V is TRBV10-3, with D possibly being TRBD2 (5 bases). CDR3 length: 17 residues. V was cut by 0 bases and J by 4 bases, with 15 bases left in between. Germline lookup yields CDR1 ENHRY and CDR2 SYGVKD. CDR3: CAISESGLVGSTGELFF. The CDR3 nucleotides read TGTGCCATCAGTGAGTCCGGACTCGTGGGGTCCACCGGGGAGCTGTTTTTT.

This chain uses TRBV19 with TRBJ2-3, with TRBD1 as a possible D gene (5 bases). The germline gives CDR1 LNHDA, CDR2 SQIVND (reference sequence). V lost 8 bases, J lost 6 bases, and 15 bases lay in between. This CDR3 comprises 13 residues. CDR3 sequence (DNA): TGTGCCAGTCAACCTGGGGCGCGGGATACGCAGTATTTT. Its protein is CASQPGARDTQYF.

The CDR3: CASSSPVGSEQYF. The CDR3 nucleotides are TGTGCCAGCAGTTCACCGGTGGGGAGCGAGCAGTACTTC. This sequence joins TRBV12-3 or TRBV12-4 and TRBJ2-7; TRBD2 is a possible D gene (5 bases). Between the trimmed V and J ends, which lost 4 bases and 6 bases, there was a span of 13 bases. The CDR3 is made up of 13 amino acids.

The J gene is TRBJ1-1, the V gene TRBV7-2; D unclear. The ends were cut back, 2 bases at V and 0 bases at J, with 4 bases in the middle. This CDR3 comprises 13 residues. The V gene's germline CDR1 is SGHTA and CDR2 FQGNSA. For the CDR3, the DNA is TGTGCCAGCAGCTTATCTTTGAACACTGAAGCTTTCTTT. Its translation: CASSLSLNTEAFF.

In regard to this clone: One end of the junction is discordant with germline, which a read error may explain. The same CDR3 also results from other DNA sequences found in this sample. The chain combines TRBV19 with TRBJ1-2; D is unclear. The germline CDR1 and CDR2 sequences are LNHDA and SQIVND (reference sequence). The CDR3 runs 14 residues. CDR3 nucleotides: TGTGCTAGTAGTATTAACCTCGACACCTATGGCTACACCTTC. Its translation: CASSINLDTYGYTF.

The rearrangement uses TRBV15 and TRBJ1-4; a weak D match, TRBD1 (6 bases). The V gene's germline CDR1 is LNHNV and CDR2 YYDKDF (reference sequence). V lost 2 bases, J lost 8 bases, and 18 bases lay in between. CDR3 length: 16 residues. CDR3 sequence (DNA): TGTGCCACCAGCAGAAATGGCAGGTCTGACAGGGAAAAACTGTTTTTT. Translating it yields CATSRNGRSDREKLFF.

The V call is TRBV7-9, the J call TRBJ1-6, with unresolved D. Germline V gene sequence: CDR1 SEHNR, CDR2 FQNEAQ (reference sequence). V was clipped by 11 bases and J by 7 bases, with 15 bases between them. The CDR3 has 13 residues. The CDR3 DNA is TGTGCCGGAGACCGGGTCTCAAATTCACCCCTCCACTTT. Translated, it gives CAGDRVSNSPLHF. Filled out from reference TRBV7-9 and TRBJ1-6, the complete variable domain reads DTGVSQNPRHKITKRGQNVTFRCDPISEHNRLYWYRQTLGQGPEFLTYFQNEAQLEKSRLLSDRFSAERPKGSFSTLEIQRTEQGDSAMYLCAGDRVSNSPLHFGNGTRLTVT.

This clone was observed a handful of times. The chain couples TRBV4-1 to TRBJ1-3; D might be TRBD1 (6 bases). V lost 0 bases and J lost 3, with 9 bases in between. Per the germline V gene, CDR1 is MGHRA and CDR2 is YSYEKL. The CDR3 is 15 residues long. The CDR3 is CASSQDRGSGNTIYF. The CDR3 coding sequence is TGCGCCAGCAGCCAAGACAGGGGAAGTGGAAACACCATATATTTT.

The rearrangement links TRBV28 to TRBJ2-7; perhaps TRBD2 as D (5 bases). CDR3 size: 17 residues. The germline V and J ends were trimmed by 7 bases and 4 bases, with 26 bases remaining between them. Per germline, CDR1 MDHEN and CDR2 SYDVKM. The CDR3 DNA sequence: TGTGCCAGCATTAAGAGGATCGGAGGCCCCGGGGAGTACGAGCAGTACTTC. This codes for CASIKRIGGPGEYEQYF. The full variable domain, its missing parts supplied by reference TRBV28 and TRBJ2-7, is DVKVTQSSRYLVKRTGEKVFLECVQDMDHENMFWYRQDPGLGLRLIYFSYDVKMKEKGDIPEGYSVSREKKERFSLILESASTNQTSMYLCASIKRIGGPGEYEQYFGPGTRLTVT.